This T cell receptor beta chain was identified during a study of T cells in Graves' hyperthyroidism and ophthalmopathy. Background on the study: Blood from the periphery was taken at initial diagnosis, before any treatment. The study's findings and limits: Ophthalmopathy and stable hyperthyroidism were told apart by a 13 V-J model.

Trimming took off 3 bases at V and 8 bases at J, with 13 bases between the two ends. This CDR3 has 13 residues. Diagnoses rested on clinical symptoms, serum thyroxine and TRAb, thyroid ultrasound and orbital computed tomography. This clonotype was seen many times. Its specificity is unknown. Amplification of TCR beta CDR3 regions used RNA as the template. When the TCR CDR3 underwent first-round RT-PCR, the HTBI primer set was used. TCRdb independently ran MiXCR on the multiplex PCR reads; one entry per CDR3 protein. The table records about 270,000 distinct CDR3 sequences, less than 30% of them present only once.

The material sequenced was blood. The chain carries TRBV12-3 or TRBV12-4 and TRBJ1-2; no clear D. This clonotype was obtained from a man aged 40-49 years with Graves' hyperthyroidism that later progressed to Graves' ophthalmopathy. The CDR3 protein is CASSFYWGGGYTF. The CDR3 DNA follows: TGTGCCAGCAGTTTTTATTGGGGTGGAGGCTACACCTTC.